Presented here are 23 T cell receptor beta chains from one specimen sequenced in a study of memory CD4+ T cells and cytomegalovirus serostatus. Assay used: immunoSEQ multiplex PCR; TCRdb lists only in-frame clones, some missing. The table records about 56,000 clones, about 80% of them present only once. Single viable CD3+CD4+CD8-CD45RO+ cells were sorted as the memory CD4+ T cells. Sequenced sample: memory CD4+ T cells from blood. The receptors here all came from an adult in good health and CMV-seronegative.

The chain combines TRBV27 with TRBJ1-2, with TRBD1 identical over 9 bases. The V gene's germline CDR1 is MNHEY and CDR2 SMNVEV (reference sequence). The CDR3 totals 14 residues. Trimming cost V 2 bases and J 5 bases; bases outside gene matches: 3. This chain's CDR3 is CASSLRDRGYGYTF. For the CDR3, the DNA is TGTGCCAGCAGTTTACGTGACAGGGGGTATGGCTACACCTTC.

The chain is built from TRBV18 and TRBJ2-5, with D maybe TRBD1 (6 bases). Trimming removed 5 bases at V and 5 bases at J, with 15 bases between. Germline CDR1 reads KGHSH; CDR2 reads LQKENI. The CDR3 is 14 residues long. The CDR3 sequence is CASSSGQSGETQYF. The CDR3 nucleotides are TGTGCCAGCTCATCAGGACAGTCGGGGGAGACCCAGTACTTC.

The J gene is TRBJ1-2, the V gene TRBV7-2, with D possibly matching TRBD1 (6 bases). The V and J ends lost 4 bases and 6 bases respectively, with 12 bases between them. This CDR3 has 13 amino acids. CDR1 and CDR2 (germline): SGHTA, FQGNSA. CDR3 bases: TGTGCCAGCAGCTCAGGGAGGGGGGATGGCTACACCTTC. This codes for CASSSGRGDGYTF.

This clone has only one observation. The V and J genes are TRBV7-2 and TRBJ1-4; 9 bases match TRBD1. CDR1 is SGHTA, CDR2 FQGNSA, per germline. Germline trimming cut 5 bases from V and 7 bases from J; bases unmatched to any gene: 11. The CDR3 runs to 16 residues. CDR3 sequence reads: CASSPRTGVIGEKLFF. The CDR3 DNA sequence: TGTGCCAGCAGCCCCAGGACAGGGGTGATAGGTGAAAAACTGTTTTTT.

The chain employs TRBV5-6 and TRBJ2-1; D ambiguous. Looked up from germline, CDR1 is SGHDT and CDR2 is YYEEEE. V was shortened by 0 bases and J by 4 bases, with 8 bases between the two germline ends. This CDR3 has 14 amino acids. CDR3 sequence reads: CASSLGGRYNEQFF. The CDR3 DNA sequence: TGTGCCAGCAGCTTGGGAGGCAGATACAATGAGCAGTTCTTC.

This chain connects TRBV5-5 to TRBJ1-3; 7 bases match TRBD1. This CDR3 has 15 amino acids. Germline V gene lookup returns CDR1 SGHKS and CDR2 YYEKEE (reference sequence). Trimming took 4 bases from V and 0 from J; bases not matched to a gene: 4. The CDR3 protein is CASSPGQTSGNTIYF. The CDR3 DNA sequence: TGTGCCAGCAGCCCGGGACAGACCTCTGGAAACACCATATATTTT.

The table lists this clone with a count of one. The rearrangement joins TRBV4-2 to TRBJ2-1; D remains unclear. Trimming removed 0 bases at V and 10 bases at J, with 10 bases between. The germline gives CDR1 LGHNA, CDR2 YNFKEQ. CDR3 length: 13 residues. CDR3 protein: CASSQDSAREQFF. CDR3 sequence (DNA): TGTGCCAGCAGCCAAGATTCCGCGAGGGAGCAGTTCTTC.

As DNA, the CDR3 is TGTGCCAGCAGCTCCACTACAAACAGGAGGATCCCCTACGAGCAGTACTTC. Its protein is CASSSTTNRRIPYEQYF. The rearrangement joins TRBV7-9 to TRBJ2-7; perhaps D is TRBD1 or TRBD2 (5 bases each). This CDR3 contains 17 residues. In germline, CDR1 is SEHNR, CDR2 FQNEAQ (reference sequence). V shed 4 bases and J shed 2 bases, with 21 bases lying between them.

Only a few counts were recorded for this clone. The J gene is TRBJ2-1, the V gene TRBV5-8; D not certain. The CDR3 loop spans 10 amino acids. Germline-derived CDR1 and CDR2 are SGHTS and YDEGEE. V was cut by 4 bases and J by 8 bases, with 4 bases left in between. The CDR3 bases are TGTGCCAGCAGCGGGGATGAGCAGTTCTTC. Its protein is CASSGDEQFF.

Worth noting for this clone: Being one base from a much bigger clone, this may be a read error. The rearrangement links TRBV7-8 to TRBJ1-2; 7 bases are a match to TRBD1. CDR1 is SGHVS and CDR2 is FQNEAQ in the germline V gene. V trimming: 4 bases; J trimming: 5 bases; junction bases outside the gene matches: 4. This CDR3 is built from 13 residues. In nucleotides, the CDR3 is TGTGCCAGCAGCTCGACAGGGAGGTATGGCTACACCTTC. Encoded protein: CASSSTGRYGYTF. The full variable domain, its missing parts supplied by reference TRBV7-8 and TRBJ1-2, is GAGVSQSPRYKVAKRGQDVALRCDPISGHVSLFWYQQALGQGPEFLTYFQNEAQLDKSGLPSDRFFAERPEGSVSTLKIQRTQQEDSAVYLCASSSTGRYGYTFGSGTRLTVV.

V gene TRBV2 combines with J gene TRBJ1-5; D unclear. The CDR3 has 13 amino acids. The V end was cut by 5 bases, the J end by 9 bases, with 14 bases between. Germline assignment: CDR1 SNHLY and CDR2 FYNNEI. The CDR3 bases are TGTGCCAGCAGTTCCGGCCTGGGTCTGCCCCAGCATTTT. It yields the protein CASSSGLGLPQHF.

V usage is TRBV19 and J usage is TRBJ2-5, with D possibly matching TRBD2 (7 bases). CDR3 length: 14 amino acids. Trimming stripped 5 bases from V and 4 bases from J, with 14 bases between. CDR1 and CDR2 (germline): LNHDA, SQIVND (reference sequence). Written as DNA, the CDR3 is TGTGCCAGTAGTGGTACGGGGGGCCGAGAGACCCAGTACTTC. Protein: CASSGTGGRETQYF.

The chain combines TRBV27 with TRBJ2-1; TRBD2 is a possible D gene (6 bases). Germline V gene data show CDR1 as MNHEY and CDR2 as SMNVEV (reference sequence). The CDR3 contains 16 residues. V was cut by 5 bases and J by 5 bases, with 19 bases left in between. The CDR3 DNA sequence: TGTGCCAGCAGTCCGCCGGGACTTGGGAAAAACAATGAGCAGTTCTTC. Protein product: CASSPPGLGKNNEQFF.

The chain couples TRBV4-2 to TRBJ1-1, with D perhaps matching TRBD1 (5 bases). Per the germline V gene, CDR1 is LGHNA and CDR2 is YNFKEQ. Trimming took 3 bases from V and 10 from J, leaving 15 bases between them. The CDR3 sequence is 13 residues long. The CDR3 protein is CASSHRRGDGAFF. The CDR3 bases are TGTGCCAGCAGCCATAGGCGAGGGGATGGAGCTTTCTTT.

The genes are TRBV6-1 and TRBJ2-5, with TRBD2 identical over 10 bases. The CDR3 covers 17 residues. Looked up from germline, CDR1 is MNHNS and CDR2 is SASEGT. V was clipped by 1 base and J by 4 bases; unmatched bases: 9. In nucleotides, the CDR3 is TGTGCCAGCAGTGAAGTGAGCGGGGGGGCCCACCCAGAGACCCAGTACTTC. It yields the protein CASSEVSGGAHPETQYF.

The chain joins TRBV7-3 to TRBJ2-7, with TRBD2 matching 7 bases. Germline loops: CDR1 SGHTA, CDR2 FQGTGA. Trimming removed 2 bases from V and 4 bases from J; junction bases left unmatched: 8. This CDR3 comprises 15 residues. The CDR3 loop is CASSLDSGGGYEQYF. The DNA for the CDR3 is TGTGCCAGCAGCTTAGACTCTGGCGGGGGTTACGAGCAGTACTTC.

The chain links TRBV14 to TRBJ2-3, with a possible D match to TRBD2 (6 bases). The CDR3 consists of 16 residues. V was cut by 2 bases and J by 3 bases, with 15 bases left in between. CDR1 SGHDN and CDR2 FVKESK come from the germline V gene. The CDR3 coding sequence is TGTGCCAGCAGCCAATCCGGGGGTTTCCGTACAGATACGCAGTATTTT. Translation gives CASSQSGGFRTDTQYF. The full variable domain, completed using reference TRBV14 and TRBJ2-3, is EAGVTQFPSHSVIEKGQTVTLRCDPISGHDNLYWYRRVMGKEIKFLLHFVKESKQDESGMPNNRFLAERTGGTYSTLKVQPAELEDSGVYFCASSQSGGFRTDTQYFGPGTRLTVL.

The CDR3 sequence is CASTCRGDEKLFF. The CDR3 nucleotides are TGTGCCAGCACTTGCCGCGGGGACGAAAAACTGTTTTTT. The chain is built from TRBV7-3 and TRBJ1-4, with TRBD1 as a possible D gene (5 bases). Trimming removed 7 bases at V and 8 bases at J, with 14 bases between. Germline V gene sequence: CDR1 SGHTA, CDR2 FQGTGA. The CDR3 consists of 13 residues.

This chain joins TRBV5-1 and TRBJ2-4, with 10 bases that match TRBD2. Germline trimming cut 2 bases from V and 4 bases from J; bases unmatched to any gene: 6. The CDR3 totals 16 residues. Per germline, CDR1 SGHRS and CDR2 YFSETQ. The CDR3 DNA sequence: TGCGCCAGCAGCTTACGGAGCGGGGGGGAGAAAAACATTCAGTACTTC. Translation: CASSLRSGGEKNIQYF.

The chain carries TRBV19 and TRBJ1-2; D is unresolved. V was shortened by 4 bases and J by 2 bases, with 14 bases between the two germline ends. In germline, CDR1 is LNHDA, CDR2 SQIVND (reference sequence). The CDR3 runs to 15 residues. The CDR3 spells CASSNNQGLNYGYTF. The DNA for the CDR3 is TGTGCCAGTAGTAACAACCAAGGCCTGAACTATGGCTACACCTTC.

The chain uses TRBV2 and TRBJ1-4; D not certain. Trimming removed 6 bases from V and 5 bases from J, with 7 bases in between. Germline CDR1 is SNHLY and CDR2 is FYNNEI. The CDR3 sequence is 12 residues long. The CDR3 nucleotides are TGTGCCAGCAGGGCGAGGAATGAAAAACTGTTTTTT. Its translation is CASRARNEKLFF.

The chain links TRBV6-5 to TRBJ2-1; 12 nucleotides match TRBD2. V was clipped by 4 bases and J by 12 bases; unmatched bases: 7. This CDR3 contains 14 residues. Germline loops: CDR1 MNHEY, CDR2 SVGAGI. The CDR3, as DNA: TGTGCCAGCAGTTCTAGCGGGGGGGCCTTTCGGCAGTTCTTC. This translates into CASSSSGGAFRQFF.

The chain uses TRBV30 and TRBJ2-4; the match to TRBD2 covers 11 bases. Unmatched junction bases numbered 8, after V lost 0 bases and J lost 4 bases. Germline lookup yields CDR1 GTSNPN and CDR2 SVGIG (reference sequence). The CDR3 runs to 17 residues. Here the CDR3 DNA reads TGTGCCTGGAGTGTTGATCGGTTAGCGGGGGGGAAAAACATTCAGTACTTC. Translated, it gives CAWSVDRLAGGKNIQYF.